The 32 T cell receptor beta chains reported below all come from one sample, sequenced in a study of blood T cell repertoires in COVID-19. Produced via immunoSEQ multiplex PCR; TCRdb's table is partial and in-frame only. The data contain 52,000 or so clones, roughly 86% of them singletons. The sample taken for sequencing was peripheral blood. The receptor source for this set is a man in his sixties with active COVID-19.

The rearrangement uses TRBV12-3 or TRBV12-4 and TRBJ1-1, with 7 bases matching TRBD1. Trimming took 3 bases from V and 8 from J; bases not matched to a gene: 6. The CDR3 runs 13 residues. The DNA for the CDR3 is TGTGCCAGCAGTTTGCAGACAGGGAGGGAAGCTTTCTTT. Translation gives CASSLQTGREAFF.

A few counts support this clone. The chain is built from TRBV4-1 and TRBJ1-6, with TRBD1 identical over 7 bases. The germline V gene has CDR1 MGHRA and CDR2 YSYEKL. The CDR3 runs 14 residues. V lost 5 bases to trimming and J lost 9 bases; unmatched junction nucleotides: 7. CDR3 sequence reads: CASSARQGGSPLHF. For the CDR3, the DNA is TGCGCCAGCAGCGCTCGACAGGGTGGTTCACCCCTCCACTTT.

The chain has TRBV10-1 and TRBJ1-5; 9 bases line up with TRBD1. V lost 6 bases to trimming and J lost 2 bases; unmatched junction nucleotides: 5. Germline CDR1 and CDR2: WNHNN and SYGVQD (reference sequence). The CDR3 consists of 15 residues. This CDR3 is CASRGGTGRNQPQHF. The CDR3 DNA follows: TGCGCCAGCAGGGGAGGGACAGGGCGCAATCAGCCCCAGCATTTT.

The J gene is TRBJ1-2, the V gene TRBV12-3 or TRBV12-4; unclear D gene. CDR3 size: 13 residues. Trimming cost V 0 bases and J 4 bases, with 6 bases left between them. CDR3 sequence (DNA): TGTGCCAGCAGTTTAGCGGTCGGCTATGGCTACACCTTC. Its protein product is CASSLAVGYGYTF.

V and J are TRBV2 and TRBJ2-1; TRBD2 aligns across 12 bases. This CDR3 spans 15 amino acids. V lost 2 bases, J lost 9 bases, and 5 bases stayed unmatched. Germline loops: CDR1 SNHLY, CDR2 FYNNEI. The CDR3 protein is CASSELAGGTGEQFF. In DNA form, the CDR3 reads TGTGCCAGCAGTGAACTAGCGGGAGGGACGGGTGAGCAGTTCTTC.

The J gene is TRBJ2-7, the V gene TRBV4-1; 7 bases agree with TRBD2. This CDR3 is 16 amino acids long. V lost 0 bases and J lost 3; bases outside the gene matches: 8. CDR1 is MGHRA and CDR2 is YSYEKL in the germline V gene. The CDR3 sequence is CASSQDPSSGYYEQYF. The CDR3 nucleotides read TGCGCCAGCAGCCAAGATCCCTCTAGCGGATACTACGAGCAGTACTTC.

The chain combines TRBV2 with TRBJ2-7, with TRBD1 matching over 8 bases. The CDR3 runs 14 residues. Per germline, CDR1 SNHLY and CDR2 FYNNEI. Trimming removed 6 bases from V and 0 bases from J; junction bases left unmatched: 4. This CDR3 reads CASSRGLGSYEQYF. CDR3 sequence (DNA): TGTGCCAGCAGCAGGGGGCTCGGCTCCTACGAGCAGTACTTC.

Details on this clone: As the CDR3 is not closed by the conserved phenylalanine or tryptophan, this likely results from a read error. The CDR3 loop reads CASSLRLATDTQYL. The CDR3 bases are TGTGCCAGCAGCTTAAGACTAGCGACAGATACGCAGTATCTT. The rearrangement links TRBV7-2 to TRBJ2-3, with 8 bases aligning to TRBD2. Germline CDR1 is SGHTA and CDR2 is FQGNSA. The CDR3 has 14 amino acids. V was clipped by 2 bases and J by 3 bases; unmatched bases: 1.

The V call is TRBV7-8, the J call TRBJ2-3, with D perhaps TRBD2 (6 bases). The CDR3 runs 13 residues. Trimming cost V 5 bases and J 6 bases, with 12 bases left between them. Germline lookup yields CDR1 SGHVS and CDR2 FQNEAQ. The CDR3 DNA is TGTGCCAGCAGCCCTACTAGCTTGGATACGCAGTATTTT. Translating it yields CASSPTSLDTQYF.

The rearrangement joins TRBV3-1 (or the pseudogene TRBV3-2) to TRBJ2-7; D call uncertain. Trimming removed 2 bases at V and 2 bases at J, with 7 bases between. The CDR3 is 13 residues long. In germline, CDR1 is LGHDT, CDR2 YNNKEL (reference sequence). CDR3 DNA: TGTGCCAGCAGCCAATCTGGCACCTACGAGCAGTACTTC. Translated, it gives CASSQSGTYEQYF.

CDR3 sequence: CASSVTNTGNTIYF. The DNA of the CDR3 is TGTGCCAGCAGCGTAACTAATACTGGAAACACCATATATTTT. This rearrangement joins TRBV9 to TRBJ1-3; D gene ambiguous. V was trimmed by 1 base and J by 2 bases, leaving 7 bases between them. This CDR3 region has 14 residues. The germline V gene has CDR1 SGDLS and CDR2 YYNGEE.

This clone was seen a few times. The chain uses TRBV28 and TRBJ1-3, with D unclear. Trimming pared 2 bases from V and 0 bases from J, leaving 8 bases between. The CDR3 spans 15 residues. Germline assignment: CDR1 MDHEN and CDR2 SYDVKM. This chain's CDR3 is CASSLPVRSGNTIYF. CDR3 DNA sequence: TGTGCCAGCAGTTTACCGGTCCGCTCTGGAAACACCATATATTTT.

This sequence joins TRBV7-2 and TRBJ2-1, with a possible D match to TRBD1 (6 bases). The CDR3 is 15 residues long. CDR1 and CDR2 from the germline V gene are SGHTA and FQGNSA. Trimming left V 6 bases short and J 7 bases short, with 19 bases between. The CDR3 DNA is TGTGCCAGCAGGCCTACAGGGACCCGGCAGAATGAGCAGTTCTTC. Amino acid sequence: CASRPTGTRQNEQFF.

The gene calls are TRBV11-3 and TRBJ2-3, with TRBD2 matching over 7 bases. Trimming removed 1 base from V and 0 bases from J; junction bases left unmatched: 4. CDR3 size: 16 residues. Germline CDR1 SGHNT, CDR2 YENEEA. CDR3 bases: TGTGCCAGCAGCTTAGGCGTTAGCGGGAGCACAGATACGCAGTATTTT. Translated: CASSLGVSGSTDTQYF.

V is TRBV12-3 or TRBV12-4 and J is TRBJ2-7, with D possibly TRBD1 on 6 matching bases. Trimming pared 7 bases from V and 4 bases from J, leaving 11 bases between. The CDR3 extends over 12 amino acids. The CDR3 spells CASTHDRYEQYF. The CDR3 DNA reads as TGTGCCAGCACCCACGACAGGTACGAGCAGTACTTC.

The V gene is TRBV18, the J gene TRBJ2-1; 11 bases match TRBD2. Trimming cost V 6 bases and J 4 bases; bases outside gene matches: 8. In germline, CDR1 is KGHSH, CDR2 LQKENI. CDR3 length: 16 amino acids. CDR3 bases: TGTGCCAGCTCTCCGCTGACTAGCGGGACGTACAATGAGCAGTTCTTC. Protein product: CASSPLTSGTYNEQFF.

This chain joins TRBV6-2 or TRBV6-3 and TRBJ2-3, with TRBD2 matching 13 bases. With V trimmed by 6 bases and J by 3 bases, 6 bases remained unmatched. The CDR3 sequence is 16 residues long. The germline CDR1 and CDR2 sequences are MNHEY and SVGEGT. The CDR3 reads CASSPRLAGGTDTQYF. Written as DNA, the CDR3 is TGTGCCAGCAGCCCTAGACTAGCGGGAGGAACAGATACGCAGTATTTT.

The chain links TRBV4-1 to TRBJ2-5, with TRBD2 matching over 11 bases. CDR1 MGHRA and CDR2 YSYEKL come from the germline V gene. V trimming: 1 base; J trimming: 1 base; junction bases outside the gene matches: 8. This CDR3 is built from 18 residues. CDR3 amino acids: CASSQGLAGPGGQETQYF. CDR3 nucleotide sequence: TGCGCCAGCAGCCAAGGACTAGCGGGACCTGGGGGCCAAGAGACCCAGTACTTC.

The CDR3 here is CASSPAPREPQHF. Written as DNA, the CDR3 is TGTGCCAGCTCACCCGCCCCCCGGGAGCCCCAGCATTTT. This chain connects TRBV18 to TRBJ1-5; D is unclear. CDR3 length: 13 residues. V dropped 3 bases and J dropped 8 bases, with 11 bases sitting between them. Germline assignment: CDR1 KGHSH and CDR2 LQKENI.

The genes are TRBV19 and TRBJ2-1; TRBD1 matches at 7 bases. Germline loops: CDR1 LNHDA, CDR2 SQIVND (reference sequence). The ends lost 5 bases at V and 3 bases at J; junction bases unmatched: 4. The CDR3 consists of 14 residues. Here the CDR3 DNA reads TGTGCCAGTAGTGCCGACAGGGTCTACAATGAGCAGTTCTTC. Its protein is CASSADRVYNEQFF.

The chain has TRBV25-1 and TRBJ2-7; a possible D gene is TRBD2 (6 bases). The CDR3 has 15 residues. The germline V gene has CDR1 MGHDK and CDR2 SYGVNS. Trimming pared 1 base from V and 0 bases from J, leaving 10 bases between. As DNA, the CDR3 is TGTGCCAGCAGTGAATTAGTCGGGAGCTCCTACGAGCAGTACTTC. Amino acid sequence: CASSELVGSSYEQYF.

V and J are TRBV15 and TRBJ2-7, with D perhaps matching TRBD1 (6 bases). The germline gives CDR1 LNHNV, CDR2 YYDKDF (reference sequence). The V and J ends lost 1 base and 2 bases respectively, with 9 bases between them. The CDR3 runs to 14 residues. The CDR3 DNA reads TGTGCCACCAGCAGAGGGACAGCTCCCTACGAGCAGTACTTC. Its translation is CATSRGTAPYEQYF.

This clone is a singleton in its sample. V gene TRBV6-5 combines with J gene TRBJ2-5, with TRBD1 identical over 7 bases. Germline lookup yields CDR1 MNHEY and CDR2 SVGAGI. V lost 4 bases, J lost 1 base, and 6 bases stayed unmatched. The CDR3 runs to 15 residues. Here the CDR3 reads CASSSGTAFQETQYF. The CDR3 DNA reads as TGTGCCAGCAGTTCCGGGACAGCATTCCAAGAGACCCAGTACTTC.

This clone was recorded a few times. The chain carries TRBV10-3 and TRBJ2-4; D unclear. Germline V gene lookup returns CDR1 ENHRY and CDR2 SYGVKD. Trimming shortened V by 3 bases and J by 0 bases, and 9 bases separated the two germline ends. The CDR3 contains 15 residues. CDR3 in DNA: TGTGCCATCAGTGAACAGTTCCAAGCCAAAAACATTCAGTACTTC. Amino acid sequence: CAISEQFQAKNIQYF.

The CDR3 coding sequence is TGCGCCAGCAGCTTGGAACCGGCAGGACGGGGGTTTGAAGCTTTCTTT. Protein: CASSLEPAGRGFEAFF. This chain joins TRBV5-1 and TRBJ1-1; TRBD1 might be the D (5 bases). The CDR3 extends over 16 amino acids. The V and J ends lost 0 bases and 7 bases respectively, with 19 bases between them. Germline CDR1 is SGHRS and CDR2 is YFSETQ.

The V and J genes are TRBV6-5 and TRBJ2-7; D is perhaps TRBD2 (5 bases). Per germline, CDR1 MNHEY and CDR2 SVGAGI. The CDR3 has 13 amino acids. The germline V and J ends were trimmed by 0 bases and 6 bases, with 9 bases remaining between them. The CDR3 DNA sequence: TGTGCCAGCAGTTACTCAGAGCGGAGCGAGCAGTACTTC. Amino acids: CASSYSERSEQYF.

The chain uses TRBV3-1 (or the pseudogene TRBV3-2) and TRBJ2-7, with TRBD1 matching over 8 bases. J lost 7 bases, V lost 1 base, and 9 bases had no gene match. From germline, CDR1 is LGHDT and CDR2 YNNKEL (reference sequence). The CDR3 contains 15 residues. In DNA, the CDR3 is TGTGCCAGCAGCCAAGGGGCGACAGGGGATTGGGAGCAGTACTTC. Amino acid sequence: CASSQGATGDWEQYF.

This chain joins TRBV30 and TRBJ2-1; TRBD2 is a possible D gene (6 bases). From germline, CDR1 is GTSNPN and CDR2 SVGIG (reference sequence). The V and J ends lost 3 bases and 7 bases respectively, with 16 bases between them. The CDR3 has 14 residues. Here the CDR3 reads CAWSREIITNEQFF. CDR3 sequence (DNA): TGTGCCTGGAGCCGGGAGATCATCACGAATGAGCAGTTCTTC.

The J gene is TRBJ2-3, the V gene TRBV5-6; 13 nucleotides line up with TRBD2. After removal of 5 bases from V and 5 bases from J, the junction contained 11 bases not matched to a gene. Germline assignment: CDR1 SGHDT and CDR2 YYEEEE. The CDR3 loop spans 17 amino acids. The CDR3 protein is CASRRQTSGRRRDTQYF. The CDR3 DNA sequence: TGTGCCAGCAGGAGACAGACTAGCGGGAGGAGACGAGATACGCAGTATTTT.

The CDR3 loop is CASSYSSSPYNEQFF. CDR3 coding DNA: TGTGCCAGCAGTTACTCGAGTAGCCCATACAATGAGCAGTTCTTC. The chain is built from TRBV6-5 and TRBJ2-1; D uncertain. V was trimmed by 0 bases and J by 4 bases, leaving 10 bases between them. CDR3 size: 15 residues. CDR1 and CDR2 from the germline V gene are MNHEY and SVGAGI.

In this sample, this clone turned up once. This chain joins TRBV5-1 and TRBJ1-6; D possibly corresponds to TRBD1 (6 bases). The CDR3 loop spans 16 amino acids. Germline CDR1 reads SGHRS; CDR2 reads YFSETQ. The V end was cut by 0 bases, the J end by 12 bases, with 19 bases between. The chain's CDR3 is CASSLGGGGLYEPLHF. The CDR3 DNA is TGCGCCAGCAGCTTGGGCGGGGGCGGTCTGTATGAACCCCTCCACTTT.

CDR3: CASSRQVLGDGYTF. The CDR3, as DNA: TGTGCCAGCAGCCGACAGGTACTCGGGGATGGCTACACCTTC. J is TRBJ1-2 and V is TRBV11-2; a possible D gene is TRBD1 (6 bases). Germline CDR1 is SGHAT and CDR2 is FQNNGV. The CDR3 loop spans 14 amino acids. The germline V and J ends were trimmed by 5 bases and 6 bases, with 16 bases remaining between them.